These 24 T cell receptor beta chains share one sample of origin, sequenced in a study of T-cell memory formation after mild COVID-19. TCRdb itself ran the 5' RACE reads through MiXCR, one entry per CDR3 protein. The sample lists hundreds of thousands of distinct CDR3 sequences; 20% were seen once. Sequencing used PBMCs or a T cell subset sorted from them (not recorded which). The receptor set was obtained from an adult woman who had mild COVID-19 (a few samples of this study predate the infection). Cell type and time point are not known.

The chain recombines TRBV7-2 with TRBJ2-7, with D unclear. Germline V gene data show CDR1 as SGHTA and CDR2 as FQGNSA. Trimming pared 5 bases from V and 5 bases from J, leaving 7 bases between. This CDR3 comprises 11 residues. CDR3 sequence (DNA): TGTGCCAGCAGCGCCGCCGACGAGCAGTACTTC. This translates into CASSAADEQYF.

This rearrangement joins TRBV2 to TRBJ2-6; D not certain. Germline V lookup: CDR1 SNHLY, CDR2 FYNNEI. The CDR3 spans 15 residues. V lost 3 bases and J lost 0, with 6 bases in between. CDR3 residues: CASSDFSSGANVLTF. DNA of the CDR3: TGTGCCAGCAGTGATTTTAGCTCTGGGGCCAACGTCCTGACTTTC. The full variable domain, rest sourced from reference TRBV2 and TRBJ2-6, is EPEVTQTPSHQVTQMGQEVILRCVPISNHLYFYWYRQILGQKVEFLVSFYNNEISEKSEIFDDQFSVERPDGSNFTLKIRSTKLEDSAMYFCASSDFSSGANVLTFGAGSRLTVL.

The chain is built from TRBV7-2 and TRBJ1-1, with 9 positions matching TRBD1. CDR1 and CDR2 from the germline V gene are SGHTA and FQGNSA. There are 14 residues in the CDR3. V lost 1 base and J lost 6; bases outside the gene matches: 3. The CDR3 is CASSLVGTGSEAFF. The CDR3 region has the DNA TGTGCCAGCAGCTTAGTCGGGACAGGGTCTGAAGCTTTCTTT.

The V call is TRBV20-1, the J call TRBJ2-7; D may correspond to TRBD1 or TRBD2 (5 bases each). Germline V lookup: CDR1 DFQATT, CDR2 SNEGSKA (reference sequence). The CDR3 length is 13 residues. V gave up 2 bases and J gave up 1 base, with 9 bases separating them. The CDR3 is CSARPGPSYEQYF. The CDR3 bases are TGCAGTGCTAGACCGGGGCCTTCCTACGAGCAGTACTTC.

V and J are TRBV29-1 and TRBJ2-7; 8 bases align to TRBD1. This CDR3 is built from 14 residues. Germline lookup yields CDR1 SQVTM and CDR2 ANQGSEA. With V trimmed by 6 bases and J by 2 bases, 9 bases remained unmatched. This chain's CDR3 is CSVQGRDRPYEQYF. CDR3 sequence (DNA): TGCAGCGTCCAGGGAAGGGACAGGCCCTACGAGCAGTACTTC.

The CDR3, as DNA: TGCGCCAGCAGCCAAGAAACAGGGAAAATAACCTACGAGCAGTACTTC. Translated, it gives CASSQETGKITYEQYF. This chain joins TRBV4-3 and TRBJ2-7, with a weak D call TRBD1 (6 bases). V lost 0 bases, J lost 2 bases, and 14 bases lay in between. The CDR3 contains 16 residues. The germline V gene encodes CDR1 LGHNA and CDR2 YSLEER.

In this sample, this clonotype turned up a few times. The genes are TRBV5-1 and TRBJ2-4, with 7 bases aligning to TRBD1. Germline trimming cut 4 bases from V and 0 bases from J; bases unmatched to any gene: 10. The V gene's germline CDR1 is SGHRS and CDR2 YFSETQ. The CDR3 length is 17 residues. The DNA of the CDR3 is TGCGCCAGCAGCCCCTCCCGGGACAGCGCAGCCAAAAACATTCAGTACTTC. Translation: CASSPSRDSAAKNIQYF.

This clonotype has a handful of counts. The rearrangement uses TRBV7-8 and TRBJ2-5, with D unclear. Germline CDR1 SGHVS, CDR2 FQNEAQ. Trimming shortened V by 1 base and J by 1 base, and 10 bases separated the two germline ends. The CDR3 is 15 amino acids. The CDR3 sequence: CASSLGMGFQETQYF. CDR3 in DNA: TGTGCCAGCAGCTTAGGGATGGGTTTCCAAGAGACCCAGTACTTC.

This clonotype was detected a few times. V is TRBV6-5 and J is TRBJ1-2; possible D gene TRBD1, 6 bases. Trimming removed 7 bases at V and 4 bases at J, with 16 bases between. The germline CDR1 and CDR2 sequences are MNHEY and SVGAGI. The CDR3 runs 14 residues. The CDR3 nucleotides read TGTGCCAGCATCAAACGGGGGCTCGGCTATGGCTACACCTTC. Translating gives CASIKRGLGYGYTF.

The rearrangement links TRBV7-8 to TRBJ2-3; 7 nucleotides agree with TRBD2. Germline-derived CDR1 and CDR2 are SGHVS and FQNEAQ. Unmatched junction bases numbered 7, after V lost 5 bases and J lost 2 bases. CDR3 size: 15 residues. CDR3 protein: CASSEWEGTTDTQYF. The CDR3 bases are TGTGCCAGCAGCGAATGGGAGGGGACCACAGATACGCAGTATTTT.

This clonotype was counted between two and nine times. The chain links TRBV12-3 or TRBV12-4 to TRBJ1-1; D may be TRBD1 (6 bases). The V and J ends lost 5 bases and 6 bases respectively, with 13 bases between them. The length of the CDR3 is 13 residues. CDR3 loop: CASSMGGRSEAFF. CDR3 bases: TGTGCCAGCAGTATGGGGGGGCGATCTGAAGCTTTCTTT.

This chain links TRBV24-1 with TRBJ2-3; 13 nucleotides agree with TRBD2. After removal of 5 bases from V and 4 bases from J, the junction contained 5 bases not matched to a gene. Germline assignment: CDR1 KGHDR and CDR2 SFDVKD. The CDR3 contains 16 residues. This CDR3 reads CATSGTSGGAADTQYF. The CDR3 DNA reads TGTGCCACCAGTGGAACTAGCGGGGGGGCCGCAGATACGCAGTATTTT.

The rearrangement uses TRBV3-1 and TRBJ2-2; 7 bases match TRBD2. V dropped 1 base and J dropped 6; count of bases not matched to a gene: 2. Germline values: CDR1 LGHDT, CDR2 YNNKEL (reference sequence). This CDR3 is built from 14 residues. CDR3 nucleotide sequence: TGTGCCAGCAGCCAAGGGACTAGTGCCGGGGAGCTGTTTTTT. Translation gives CASSQGTSAGELFF. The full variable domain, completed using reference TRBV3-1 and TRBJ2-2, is DTAVSQTPKYLVTQMGNDKSIKCEQNLGHDTMYWYKQDSKKFLKIMFSYNNKELIINETVPNRFSPKSPDKAHLNLHINSLELGDSAVYFCASSQGTSAGELFFGEGSRLTVL.

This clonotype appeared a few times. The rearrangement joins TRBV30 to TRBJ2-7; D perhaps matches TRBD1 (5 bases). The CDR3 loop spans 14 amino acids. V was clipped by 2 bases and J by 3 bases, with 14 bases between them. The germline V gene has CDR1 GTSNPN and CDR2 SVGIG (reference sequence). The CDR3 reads CAWSRARENYEQYF. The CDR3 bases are TGTGCCTGGAGTCGCGCCAGGGAAAACTACGAGCAGTACTTC.

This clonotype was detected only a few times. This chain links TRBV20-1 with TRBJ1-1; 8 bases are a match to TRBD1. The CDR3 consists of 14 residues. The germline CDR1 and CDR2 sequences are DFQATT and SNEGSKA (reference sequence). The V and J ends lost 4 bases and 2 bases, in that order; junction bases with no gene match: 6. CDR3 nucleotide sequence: TGCAGTGCTATTGGAGGGACAGGTAACACTGAAGCTTTCTTT. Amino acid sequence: CSAIGGTGNTEAFF.

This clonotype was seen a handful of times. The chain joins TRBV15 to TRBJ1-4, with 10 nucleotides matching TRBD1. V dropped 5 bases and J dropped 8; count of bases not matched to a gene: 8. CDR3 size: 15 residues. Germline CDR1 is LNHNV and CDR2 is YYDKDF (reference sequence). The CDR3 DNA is TGTGCCACCAGCGCTCGGACAGGGGGGAAAGAAAAACTGTTTTTT. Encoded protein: CATSARTGGKEKLFF. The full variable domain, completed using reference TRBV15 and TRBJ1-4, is DAMVIQNPRYQVTQFGKPVTLSCSQTLNHNVMYWYQQKSSQAPKLLFHYYDKDFNNEADTPDNFQSRRPNTSFCFLDIRSPGLGDTAMYLCATSARTGGKEKLFFGSGTQLSVL.

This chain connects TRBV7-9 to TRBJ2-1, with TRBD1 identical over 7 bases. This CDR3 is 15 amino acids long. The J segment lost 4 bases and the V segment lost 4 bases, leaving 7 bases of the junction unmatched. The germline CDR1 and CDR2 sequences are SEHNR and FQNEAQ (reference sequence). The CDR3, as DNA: TGTGCCAGCAGCTCCGGGACAGAAAATTACAATGAGCAGTTCTTC. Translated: CASSSGTENYNEQFF.

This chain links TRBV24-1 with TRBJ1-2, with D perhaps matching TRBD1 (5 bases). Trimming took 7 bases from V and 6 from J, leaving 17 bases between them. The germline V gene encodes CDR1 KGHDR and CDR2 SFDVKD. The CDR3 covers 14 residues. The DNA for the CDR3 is TGTGCCACCAGCACCTCTAGGGGCCGGGATGGCTACACCTTC. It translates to CATSTSRGRDGYTF.

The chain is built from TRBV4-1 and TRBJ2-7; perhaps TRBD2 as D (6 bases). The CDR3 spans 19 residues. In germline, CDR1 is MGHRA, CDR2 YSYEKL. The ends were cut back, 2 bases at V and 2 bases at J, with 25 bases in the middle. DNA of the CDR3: TGCGCCAGCAGCCAACCAACCCTACAACTAGCTTCCCGAACCTACGAGCAGTACTTC. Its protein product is CASSQPTLQLASRTYEQYF.

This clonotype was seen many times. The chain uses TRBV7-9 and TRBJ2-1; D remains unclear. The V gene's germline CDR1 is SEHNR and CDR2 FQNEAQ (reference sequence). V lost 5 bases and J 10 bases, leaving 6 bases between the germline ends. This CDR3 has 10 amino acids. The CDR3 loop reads CASSLDEQFF. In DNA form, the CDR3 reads TGTGCCAGCAGCCTTGACGAGCAGTTCTTC.

The CDR3 region is CASSQAGGSTEAFF. CDR3 nucleotide sequence: TGTGCCAGCAGCCAAGCCGGGGGATCCACTGAAGCTTTCTTT. The chain couples TRBV3-1 to TRBJ1-1, with D perhaps TRBD1 (5 bases). CDR1 and CDR2 (germline): LGHDT, YNNKEL (reference sequence). This CDR3 has 14 amino acids. V dropped 1 base and J dropped 4 bases, with 10 bases sitting between them.

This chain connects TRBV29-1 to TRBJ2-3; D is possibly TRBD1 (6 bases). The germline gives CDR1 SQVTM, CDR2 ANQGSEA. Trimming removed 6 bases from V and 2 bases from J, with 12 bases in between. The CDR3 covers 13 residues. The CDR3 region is CSVARDTTDTQYF. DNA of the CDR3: TGCAGCGTAGCACGGGACACCACAGATACGCAGTATTTT.

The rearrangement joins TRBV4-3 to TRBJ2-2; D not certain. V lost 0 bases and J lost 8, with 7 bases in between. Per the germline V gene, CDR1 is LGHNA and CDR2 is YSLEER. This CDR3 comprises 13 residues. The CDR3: CASSQDAAGELFF. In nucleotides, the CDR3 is TGCGCCAGCAGCCAAGATGCGGCAGGGGAGCTGTTTTTT.

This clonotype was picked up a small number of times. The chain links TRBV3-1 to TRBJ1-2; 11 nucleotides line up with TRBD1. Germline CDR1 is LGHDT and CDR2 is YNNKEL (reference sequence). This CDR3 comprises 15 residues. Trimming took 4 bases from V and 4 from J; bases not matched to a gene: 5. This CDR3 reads CASSPGTGGRYGYTF. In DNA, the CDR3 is TGTGCCAGCAGCCCCGGGACAGGGGGGCGCTATGGCTACACCTTC.